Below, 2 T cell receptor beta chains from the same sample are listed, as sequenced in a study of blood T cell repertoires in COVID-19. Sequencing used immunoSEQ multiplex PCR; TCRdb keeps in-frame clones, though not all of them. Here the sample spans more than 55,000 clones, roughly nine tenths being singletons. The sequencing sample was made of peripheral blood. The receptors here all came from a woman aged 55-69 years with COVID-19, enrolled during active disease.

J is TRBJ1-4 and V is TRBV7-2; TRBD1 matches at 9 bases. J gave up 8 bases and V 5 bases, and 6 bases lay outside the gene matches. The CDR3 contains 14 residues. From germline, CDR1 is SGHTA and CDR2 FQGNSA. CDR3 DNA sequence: TGTGCCAGCAGCCGGACAGGGGTTGGCGAAAAACTGTTTTTT. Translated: CASSRTGVGEKLFF.

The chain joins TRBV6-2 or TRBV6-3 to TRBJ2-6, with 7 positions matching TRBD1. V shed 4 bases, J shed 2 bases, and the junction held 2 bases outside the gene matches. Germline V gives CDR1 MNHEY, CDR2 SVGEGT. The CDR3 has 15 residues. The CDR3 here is CASSSGQAGANVLTF. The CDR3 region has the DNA TGTGCCAGCAGTTCCGGACAGGCTGGGGCCAACGTCCTGACTTTC.